These 21 T cell receptor beta chains originate from one sample sequenced in a study of T cells after yellow fever vaccination. MiXCR, applied by TCRdb to the 5' RACE reads, yields one record per CDR3 protein. The repertoire holds nearly 300,000 distinct CDR3 sequences, with less than 9.5% as singletons. The sample in question was CD4+ T cells sorted from PBMCs, obtained 5 days after the yellow fever booster vaccination. The receptors come from a man aged 18-30 years who received the YFV17D yellow fever vaccine.

A few counts support this clonotype. The genes are TRBV7-9 and TRBJ2-5, with a weak D call TRBD1 (5 bases). The CDR3 is 14 amino acids. Trimming took 5 bases from V and 5 from J, leaving 15 bases between them. The germline V gene has CDR1 SEHNR and CDR2 FQNEAQ (reference sequence). In DNA form, the CDR3 reads TGTGCCAGCAGCCAAACCTCAGGGCACGAGACCCAGTACTTC. It is translated as CASSQTSGHETQYF.

This clonotype came up a few times. The chain recombines TRBV18 with TRBJ1-4; the D is unclear. CDR1 and CDR2 from the germline V gene are KGHSH and LQKENI. V lost 3 bases and J lost 1, with 3 bases in between. This CDR3 is built from 13 residues. CDR3 sequence (DNA): TGTGCCAGCTCACCTTTAACTAATGAAAAACTGTTTTTT. This sequence encodes CASSPLTNEKLFF.

The CDR3 here is CASSDRGRPQHF. CDR3 nucleotides: TGTGCCAGCAGCGACAGGGGTCGGCCCCAGCATTTT. This chain connects TRBV6-2 or TRBV6-3 to TRBJ1-5; 8 bases agree with TRBD1. The CDR3 contains 12 residues. The V and J ends lost 6 bases and 9 bases, in that order; junction bases with no gene match: 4. Germline assignment: CDR1 MNHEY and CDR2 SVGEGT.

This clonotype was seen ten or more times. The V gene is TRBV5-6, the J gene TRBJ1-4; perhaps TRBD1 as D (6 bases). CDR1 and CDR2 from the germline V gene are SGHDT and YYEEEE. Deletions cut 0 bases from V and 10 bases from J, with 10 bases between. CDR3 size: 13 residues. DNA of the CDR3: TGTGCCAGCAGCTTGGTAGGGGGGAGAAAACTGTTTTTT. This sequence encodes CASSLVGGRKLFF. Looking up the rest from reference TRBV5-6 and TRBJ1-4 gives the full variable domain: DAGVTQSPTHLIKTRGQQVTLRCSPKSGHDTVSWYQQALGQGPQFIFQYYEEEERQRGNFPDRFSGHQFPNYSSELNVNALLLGDSALYLCASSLVGGRKLFFGSGTQLSVL.

This clonotype was counted a few times. The V and J genes are TRBV21-1 and TRBJ2-7; the D call TRBD1 from the table was never checked on the DNA. TRBV21-1 corresponds to a pseudogene. The CDR3 length is 16 residues. In DNA, the CDR3 is TGTGCCAGCAGCATAATCACGGGGCAGAGCTCCTACGAGCAGTACGTC. Protein product: CASSIITGQSSYEQYV.

This clonotype showed up many times. The rearrangement joins TRBV6-2 or TRBV6-3 to TRBJ2-7; no reliable D call. The CDR3 is made up of 13 amino acids. Germline values: CDR1 MNHEY, CDR2 SVGEGT. Trimming shortened V by 6 bases and J by 3 bases, and 12 bases separated the two germline ends. The DNA for the CDR3 is TGTGCCAGCAGCTCCCAGGTTGGCTACGAGCAGTACTTC. Its translation: CASSSQVGYEQYF.

This clonotype was seen more than once but under ten times. J is TRBJ2-3 and V is TRBV7-8; maybe TRBD2 (5 bases). The CDR3 extends over 19 amino acids. Trimming removed 5 bases at V and 2 bases at J, with 26 bases between. The V gene's germline CDR1 is SGHVS and CDR2 FQNEAQ. The CDR3 spells CASSRYGAADLYYTDTQYF. CDR3 coding DNA: TGTGCCAGCAGCCGGTACGGAGCGGCGGATCTCTACTACACAGATACGCAGTATTTT.

In its sample, this clonotype was seen many times. The chain employs TRBV18 and TRBJ2-3; no clear D gene. The CDR3 consists of 14 residues. From germline, CDR1 is KGHSH and CDR2 LQKENI. The V gene lost 4 bases and the J gene lost 6 bases, with 14 bases spanning the gap. CDR3 coding DNA: TGTGCCAGCTCACTGTCCGAAAATCTGGATACGCAGTATTTT. It is translated as CASSLSENLDTQYF. Based on the CDR3 plus reference TRBV18 and TRBJ2-3, the full variable domain is NAGVMQNPRHLVRRRGQEARLRCSPMKGHSHVYWYRQLPEEGLKFMVYLQKENIIDESGMPKERFSAEFPKEGPSILRIQQVVRGDSAAYFCASSLSENLDTQYFGPGTRLTVL.

This clonotype was counted a few times. The chain combines TRBV11-3 with TRBJ2-1, with a tentative D call TRBD1 (6 bases). The CDR3 contains 13 residues. Per germline, CDR1 SGHNT and CDR2 YENEEA. V was trimmed by 5 bases and J by 7 bases, leaving 12 bases between them. Here the CDR3 DNA reads TGTGCCAGCAGCCCGCAACAGGGAAATGAGCAGTTCTTC. This translates into CASSPQQGNEQFF.

This sequence joins TRBV5-1 and TRBJ1-5; D remains ambiguous. This CDR3 is 14 amino acids long. The V and J ends lost 2 bases and 3 bases respectively, with 9 bases between them. CDR1 and CDR2 (germline): SGHRS, YFSETQ. The CDR3, as DNA: TGCGCCAGCAGCTTTTCTGGTAACAATCAGCCCCAGCATTTT. Residues: CASSFSGNNQPQHF.

This clonotype was observed many times. The chain has TRBV7-7 and TRBJ2-3; 8 nucleotides match TRBD1. This CDR3 has 14 amino acids. Trimming cost V 5 bases and J 5 bases; bases outside gene matches: 6. CDR1 is SSHAT, CDR2 FNYEAQ, per germline (reference sequence). This CDR3 reads CASSQTGVEDTQYF. Written as DNA, the CDR3 is TGTGCCAGCAGCCAGACAGGGGTAGAAGATACGCAGTATTTT.

This clonotype came up many times. This rearrangement joins TRBV30 to TRBJ2-3, with 9 bases identical to TRBD2. CDR3 length: 15 amino acids. The V gene's germline CDR1 is GTSNPN and CDR2 SVGIG (reference sequence). J lost 5 bases, V lost 1 base, and 7 bases had no gene match. The CDR3 DNA is TGTGCCTGGAGTGCAGGGGTAGCGGGGGAAGATACGCAGTATTTT. Translation: CAWSAGVAGEDTQYF.

This clonotype was recorded at least ten times. The chain recombines TRBV29-1 with TRBJ1-4; D call uncertain. V was cut by 6 bases and J by 8 bases, with 16 bases left in between. The length of the CDR3 is 13 residues. CDR1 and CDR2 from the germline V gene are SQVTM and ANQGSEA. CDR3 sequence reads: CSVSGAPDEKLFF. CDR3 DNA: TGCAGCGTCAGCGGTGCACCGGACGAAAAACTGTTTTTT.

This clonotype was observed a handful of times. The chain combines TRBV4-3 with TRBJ2-7; perhaps TRBD1 as D (6 bases). The CDR3 contains 14 residues. V dropped 4 bases and J dropped 1 base, with 11 bases sitting between them. CDR1 is LGHNA and CDR2 is YSLEER in the germline V gene. The CDR3 DNA reads as TGCGCCAGCAGCCGCTCACAGGGATCCTACGAGCAGTACGTC. Translated: CASSRSQGSYEQYV.

The chain recombines TRBV7-2 with TRBJ1-2; tentatively, D is TRBD1 (5 bases). The length of the CDR3 is 15 residues. Germline V gives CDR1 SGHTA, CDR2 FQGNSA. Trimming took off 1 base at V and 8 bases at J, with 17 bases between the two ends. This chain's CDR3 is CASSLERDAYGGYTF. CDR3 nucleotides: TGTGCCAGCAGCTTAGAGCGGGACGCCTACGGAGGCTACACCTTC.

In its sample, this clonotype was seen a few times. The CDR3 nucleotides are TGCAGTGCTAGCCTTCCGGGACAGGGCTACAATGAGCAGTTCTTC. It encodes CSASLPGQGYNEQFF. The rearrangement links TRBV20-1 to TRBJ2-1; the match to TRBD1 covers 9 bases. Losses at the gene ends were 3 bases for V and 3 bases for J; bases not matched to a gene: 6. This CDR3 has 15 residues. Germline V CDR1 and CDR2: DFQATT, SNEGSKA (reference sequence).

The chain carries TRBV27 and TRBJ2-1; D tentatively reads TRBD1 or TRBD2 (6 bases each). The V gene lost 6 bases and the J gene lost 8 bases, with 17 bases spanning the gap. This CDR3 contains 14 residues. Germline V gene sequence: CDR1 MNHEY, CDR2 SMNVEV (reference sequence). The CDR3 DNA sequence: TGTGCCAGCAGGAGGGGGGTATATTTAGATGAGCAGTTCTTC. Amino acid sequence: CASRRGVYLDEQFF.

There are a few counts of this clonotype. The chain recombines TRBV10-3 with TRBJ2-5; TRBD2 aligns across 7 bases. Germline CDR1 and CDR2: ENHRY and SYGVKD. V shed 2 bases and J 0 bases; nucleotides not matched to a gene: 9. This CDR3 spans 17 amino acids. This chain's CDR3 is CAISEHGGSGYQETQYF. The CDR3 nucleotides read TGTGCCATCAGTGAGCATGGTGGTAGCGGGTACCAAGAGACCCAGTACTTC.

There are a few counts of this clonotype. The chain combines TRBV29-1 with TRBJ2-5, with D perhaps matching TRBD1 (6 bases). The V gene lost 2 bases and the J gene lost 5 bases, with 9 bases spanning the gap. CDR1 is SQVTM and CDR2 is ANQGSEA in the germline V gene. The CDR3 is 12 residues long. CDR3 amino acids: CSVEWQGETQYF. DNA for the CDR3: TGCAGCGTTGAATGGCAGGGGGAGACCCAGTACTTC. The full variable domain, completed using reference TRBV29-1 and TRBJ2-5, is SAVISQKPSRDICQRGTSLTIQCQVDSQVTMMFWYRQQPGQSLTLIATANQGSEATYESGFVIDKFPISRPNLTFSTLTVSNMSPEDSSIYLCSVEWQGETQYFGPGTRLLVL.

This clonotype was seen more than once but under ten times. This sequence joins TRBV5-1 and TRBJ2-3; TRBD1 is a possible D gene (5 bases). Per the germline V gene, CDR1 is SGHRS and CDR2 is YFSETQ. V was pared by 4 bases and J by 2 bases, with 11 bases between. The CDR3 length is 14 residues. CDR3 in amino acids: CASSPRDTTDTQYF. For the CDR3, the DNA is TGCGCCAGCAGCCCCAGGGATACCACAGATACGCAGTATTTT.

This clonotype was counted many times. V is TRBV9 and J is TRBJ2-3; no clear D gene. CDR1 is SGDLS, CDR2 YYNGEE, per germline. CDR3 length equals 14 residues. V lost 1 base, J lost 2 bases, and 8 bases lay in between. The CDR3 DNA reads as TGTGCCAGCAGCGTATTGGCGACCACAGATACGCAGTATTTT. It specifies CASSVLATTDTQYF.